Included here is one TCR beta chain sequence, with context. The clone's antigen remains unknown. Per-base quality was not reported, and no clone a single base away is much larger than it. From the cysteine through the phenylalanine, the CDR3 covers 14 amino acids. Solely the CDR3 DNA is kept, with 42 bases framed from the first base. V lost 7 bases and J lost 0 bases, and the count of bases not matched to a germline gene is 3. Looking up the germline V gene (reference sequence) yields CDR1 LNHNV and CDR2 YYDKDF. Donors were roughly 40 systemically healthy Caucasian individuals from Russia aged roughly 6 to 90 years. Each donor gave 8 to 10 milliliters of peripheral blood, collected into EDTA-treated Vacutainer tubes. Ficoll-Paque density-gradient centrifugation was used to isolate PBMCs, with at least 7 million per sample. Trizol reagent was used to extract total RNA from the PBMCs, yielding at least 5.5 micrograms per sample. The percentages of naive CD45RAhigh/CD27high T cells were determined by flow cytometry on a PBMC aliquot from every donor.

The data are from a study of blood T cells in healthy people across ages (dated by TCRdb to 2014 to 2015). Background on the whole study: In model experiments, template switching captured roughly one uniquely barcoded TCR beta cDNA molecule for every two T cells. The donors were divided into four age groups: young (average roughly 15 years), middle-aged (roughly 42), aged (about 62) and long-lived (roughly 88). To avoid experimental bias, donors of different ages were spread randomly across the sequencing lanes. Age-related changes in TCR beta repertoire diversity were measured in the study by deep sequencing normalized with unique cDNA molecular identifiers. Two additional independent replicas of 1 million unique cDNA reads from the same blood draw were analyzed for two donors (one aged 18 to 30 and one aged 80 or older). The investigation overall reported the following: The percentage of naive T cells measured by flow cytometry correlated strongly with observed TCR beta diversity. Total diversity estimates from one million sequenced T cells were considered lower bounds and underestimates. Conclusive comparison of naive and antigen-experienced compartments was prevented by the profiling of bulk unsorted PBMCs. As age increased, observed TCR beta diversity per million T cells dropped in a roughly linear way, and a significant reduction was already evident by age 40. Donor CMV infection status was unknown, potentially confounding age-related changes in expanded clonotypes. The long-lived group showed more naive CD4+ T cells, fewer expanded clones and increased TCR diversity than the aged group, suggesting age selection.

Libraries were constructed by 5' RACE. TCRdb records Illumina HiSeq 2500 as the sequencer. A second PCR of about 6 to 12 cycles was performed with a sample-barcoded 5' primer and a J-beta primer mix. A template-switch 5' adaptor carrying 12 random nucleotides introduced a unique molecular identifier onto each TCR beta cDNA molecule. Each sample yielded at least 2.5 million CDR3-containing paired-end reads. The Mint cDNA synthesis kit, primed by a TRBC-specific oligonucleotide, was used to synthesize first-strand cDNA from all RNA. Following uracil-DNA glycosylase treatment, all cDNA underwent a first 18-cycle PCR with the universal primers M1SS and BC2_uni_R. The paper's processing steps were these. Each sample was normalized by randomly selecting 1 million high-quality reads, each carrying a distinct molecular identifier. Reads with shared molecular identifiers were discarded instead of being binned into consensus sequences. MiTCR, with a Q25 quality threshold and the strictest error-elimination algorithm, was used for CDR3 identification, clonotype clustering and error correction. Lower-bound total TCR beta diversity was estimated with a nonparametric unseen species model using Euler transformation. TCRdb applied fastp at Q25 and MiXCR to the public reads, then kept only in-frame beta chains. Rows are combined by CDR3 protein, so each entry shows the most common genes and DNA. The V and J calls were not made by the authors but by TCRdb's processing. The sample table lists 1.5 million to 2 million distinct CDR3 sequences, 40% to 55% of them with a count of one. The ten biggest clones cover less than 2.5% of the sample.

The rearrangement combines TRBV15 with TRBJ2-3, and TRBD2 matches 8 of the central bases. The source is a woman in her thirties or forties in good health. The sample consisted of blood. At the DNA level, the sequence is TGTGCCACCAACGGGGGGGCTAGCACAGATACGCAGTATTTT. Its coded protein is CATNGGASTDTQYF.